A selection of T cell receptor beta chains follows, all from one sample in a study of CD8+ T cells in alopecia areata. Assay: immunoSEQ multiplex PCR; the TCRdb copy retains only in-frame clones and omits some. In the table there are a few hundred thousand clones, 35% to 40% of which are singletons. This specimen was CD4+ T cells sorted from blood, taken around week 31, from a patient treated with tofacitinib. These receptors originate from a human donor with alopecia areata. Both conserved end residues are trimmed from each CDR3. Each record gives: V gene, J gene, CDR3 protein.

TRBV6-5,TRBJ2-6,ASSPDRVVHVLT
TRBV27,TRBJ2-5,ASSTYRAGVGTQY
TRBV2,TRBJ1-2,ASTRGNYGYT
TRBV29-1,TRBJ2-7,SVRAGSSYEQY
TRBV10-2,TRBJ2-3,ASSLAGGPDTQY
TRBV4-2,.,ASSQGRSGRRDEQY
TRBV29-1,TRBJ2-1,SAGRGSYNEQF
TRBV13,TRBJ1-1,ASSLGFSGLGAF
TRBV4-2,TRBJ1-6,ASSQDGGWGSYNSPLH
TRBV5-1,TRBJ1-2,ASISDGYGYT
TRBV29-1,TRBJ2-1,SVEGRLIYNEQF
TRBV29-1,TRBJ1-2,SVEDGGGGGYT
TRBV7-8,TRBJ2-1,ASSLASLRGILGSYNEQF
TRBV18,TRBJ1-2,ASSPARNLYGYT
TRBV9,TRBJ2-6,ASSVGLQGANVLT
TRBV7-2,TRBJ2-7,ASSYTGTSRYEQY
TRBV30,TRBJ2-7,AWTAGGTQYEQY
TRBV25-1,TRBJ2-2,ASSSTGPGELF
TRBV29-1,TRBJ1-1,SVVTGPGNTEAF
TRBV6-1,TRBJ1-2,ASSDGQSFYGYT
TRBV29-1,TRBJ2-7,SVGTPRPYEQY
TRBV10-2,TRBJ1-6,ASSLVGDNSPLH
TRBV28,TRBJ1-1,ASSLKGLPNTEAF
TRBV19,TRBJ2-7,ASSKLAGAYEQY
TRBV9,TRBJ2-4,ASSSRTARNIQY
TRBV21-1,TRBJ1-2,ASSNPDRRSYGYT
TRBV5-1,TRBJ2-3,ASSFADTQY
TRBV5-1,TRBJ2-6,ASSSTVSSGANVLT
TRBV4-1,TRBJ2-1,ASSQGASGSANEQF
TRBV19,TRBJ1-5,ASSYGPGTASNQPQH
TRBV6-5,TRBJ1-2,ASSYSLRYGYT
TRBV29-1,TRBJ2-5,SAKTGPFTQY
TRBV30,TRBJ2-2,ACVPGQTNTGELF